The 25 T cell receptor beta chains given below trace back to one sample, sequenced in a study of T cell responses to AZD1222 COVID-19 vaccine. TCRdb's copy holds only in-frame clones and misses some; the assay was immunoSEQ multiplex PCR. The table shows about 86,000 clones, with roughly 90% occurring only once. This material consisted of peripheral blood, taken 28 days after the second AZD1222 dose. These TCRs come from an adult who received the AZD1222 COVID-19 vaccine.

CDR3 bases: TGTGCCAGCAGCGTAGCTGGGACAGGGACCCACGAGCAGTACTTC. Its translation is CASSVAGTGTHEQYF. The V gene is TRBV9, the J gene TRBJ2-7; 9 bases fit TRBD1. Germline values: CDR1 SGDLS, CDR2 YYNGEE. After removal of 0 bases from V and 5 bases from J, the junction contained 6 bases not matched to a gene. There are 15 residues in the CDR3.

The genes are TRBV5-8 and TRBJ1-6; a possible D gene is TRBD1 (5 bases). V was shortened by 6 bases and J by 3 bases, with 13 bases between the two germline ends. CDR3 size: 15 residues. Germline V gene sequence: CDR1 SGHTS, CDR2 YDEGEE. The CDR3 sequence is CASTTRRGYNSPLHF. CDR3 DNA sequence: TGTGCCAGCACCACGAGGAGGGGCTATAATTCACCCCTCCACTTT.

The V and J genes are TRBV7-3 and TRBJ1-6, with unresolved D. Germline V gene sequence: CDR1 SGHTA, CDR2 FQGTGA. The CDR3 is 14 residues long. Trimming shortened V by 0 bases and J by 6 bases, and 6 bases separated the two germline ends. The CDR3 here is CASSLTVTNSPLHF. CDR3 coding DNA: TGTGCCAGCAGCTTAACCGTAACTAATTCACCCCTCCACTTT.

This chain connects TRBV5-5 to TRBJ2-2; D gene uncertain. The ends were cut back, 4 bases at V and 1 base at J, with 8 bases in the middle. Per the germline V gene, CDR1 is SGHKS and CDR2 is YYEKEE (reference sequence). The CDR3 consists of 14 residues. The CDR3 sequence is CASSKDGNTGELFF. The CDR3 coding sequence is TGTGCCAGCAGCAAGGACGGGAACACCGGGGAGCTGTTTTTT.

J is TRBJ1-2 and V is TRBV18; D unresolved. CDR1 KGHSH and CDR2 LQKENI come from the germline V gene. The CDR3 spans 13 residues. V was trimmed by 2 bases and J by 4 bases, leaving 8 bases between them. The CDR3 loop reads CASSPNSLYGYTF. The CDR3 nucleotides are TGTGCCAGCTCACCAAATTCCCTCTATGGCTACACCTTC.

The CDR3 DNA reads as TGTGCCAGCAGTGAAACTAGCGACGCAGATACGCAGTATTTT. Amino acids: CASSETSDADTQYF. The rearrangement uses TRBV25-1 and TRBJ2-3; TRBD2 matches at 7 bases. Germline V gene data show CDR1 as MGHDK and CDR2 as SYGVNS. V trimming: 2 bases; J trimming: 4 bases; junction bases outside the gene matches: 3. The CDR3 runs to 14 residues.

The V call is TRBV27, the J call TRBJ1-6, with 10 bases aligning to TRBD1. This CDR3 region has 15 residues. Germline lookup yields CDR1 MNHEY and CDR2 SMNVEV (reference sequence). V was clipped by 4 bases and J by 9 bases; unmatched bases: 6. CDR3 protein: CASSYDRGPGSPLHF. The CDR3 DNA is TGTGCCAGCAGTTATGACAGGGGGCCGGGTTCACCCCTCCACTTT.

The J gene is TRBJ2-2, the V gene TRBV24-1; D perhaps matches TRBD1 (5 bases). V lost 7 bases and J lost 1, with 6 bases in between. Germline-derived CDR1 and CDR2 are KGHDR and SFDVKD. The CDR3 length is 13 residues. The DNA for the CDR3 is TGTGCCACCAGCGGACAGAACACCGGGGAGCTGTTTTTT. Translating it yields CATSGQNTGELFF.

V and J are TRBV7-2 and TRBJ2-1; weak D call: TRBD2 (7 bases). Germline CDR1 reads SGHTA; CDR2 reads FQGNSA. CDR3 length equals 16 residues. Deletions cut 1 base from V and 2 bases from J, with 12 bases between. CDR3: CASSLVGGATYNEQFF. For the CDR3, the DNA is TGTGCCAGCAGCTTAGTTGGGGGGGCGACCTACAATGAGCAGTTCTTC.

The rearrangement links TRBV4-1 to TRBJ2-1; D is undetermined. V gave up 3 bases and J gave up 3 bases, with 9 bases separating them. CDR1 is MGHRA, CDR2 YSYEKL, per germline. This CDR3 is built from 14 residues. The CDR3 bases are TGCGCCAGCAGCCACGAACTCCTCTACAATGAGCAGTTCTTC. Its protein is CASSHELLYNEQFF.

The CDR3 reads CASSLGVLDISGNTIYF. In nucleotides, the CDR3 is TGCGCCAGCAGCTTGGGGGTTCTAGATATCTCTGGAAACACCATATATTTT. The rearrangement links TRBV5-1 to TRBJ1-3; no reliable D call. V was pared by 0 bases and J by 0 bases, with 13 bases between. Germline loops: CDR1 SGHRS, CDR2 YFSETQ. The CDR3 covers 17 residues.

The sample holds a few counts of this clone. CDR3 region: CASSLTRAGTYEQYF. The DNA of the CDR3 is TGTGCCAGCAGCTTGACTAGGGCCGGAACCTACGAGCAGTACTTC. The V gene is TRBV5-5, the J gene TRBJ2-7; perhaps TRBD2 as D (5 bases). The ends were cut back, 1 base at V and 2 bases at J, with 13 bases in the middle. This CDR3 spans 15 amino acids. The germline V gene has CDR1 SGHKS and CDR2 YYEKEE (reference sequence).

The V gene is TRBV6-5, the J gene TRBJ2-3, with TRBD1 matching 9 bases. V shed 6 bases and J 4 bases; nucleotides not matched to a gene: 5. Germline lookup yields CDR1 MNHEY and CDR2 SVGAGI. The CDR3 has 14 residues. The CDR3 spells CASSWDRVSDTQYF. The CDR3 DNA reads TGTGCCAGCAGCTGGGACAGGGTTTCAGATACGCAGTATTTT.

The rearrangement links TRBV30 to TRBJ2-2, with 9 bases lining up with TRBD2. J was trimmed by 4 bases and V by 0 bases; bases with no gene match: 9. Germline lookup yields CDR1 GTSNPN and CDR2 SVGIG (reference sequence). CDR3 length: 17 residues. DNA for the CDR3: TGTGCCTGGAGTGTATTGAGCGGGAGGAGAAGCACCGGGGAGCTGTTTTTT. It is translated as CAWSVLSGRRSTGELFF.

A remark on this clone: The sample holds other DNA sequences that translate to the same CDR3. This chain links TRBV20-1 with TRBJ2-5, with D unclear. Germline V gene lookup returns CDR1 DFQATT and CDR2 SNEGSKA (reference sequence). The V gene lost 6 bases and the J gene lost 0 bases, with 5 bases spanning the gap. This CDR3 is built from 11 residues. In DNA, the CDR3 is TGCAGTGCAGAAAACCAAGAGACCCAGTACTTC. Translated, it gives CSAENQETQYF.

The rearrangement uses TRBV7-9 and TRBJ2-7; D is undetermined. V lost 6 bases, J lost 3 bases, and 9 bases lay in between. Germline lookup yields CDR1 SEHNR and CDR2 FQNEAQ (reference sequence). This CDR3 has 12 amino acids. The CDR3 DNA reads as TGTGCCAGCAGGGGTACCGGCTACGAGCAGTACTTC. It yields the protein CASRGTGYEQYF.

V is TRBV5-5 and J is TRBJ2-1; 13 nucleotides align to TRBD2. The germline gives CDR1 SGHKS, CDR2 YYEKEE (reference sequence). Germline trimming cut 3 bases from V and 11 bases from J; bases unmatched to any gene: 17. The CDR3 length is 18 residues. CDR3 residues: CASSSGGPARLAGGQQFF. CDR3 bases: TGTGCCAGCAGCTCCGGTGGGCCGGCGAGACTAGCGGGAGGACAGCAGTTCTTC. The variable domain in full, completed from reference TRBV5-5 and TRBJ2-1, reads DAGVTQSPTHLIKTRGQQVTLRCSPISGHKSVSWYQQVLGQGPQFIFQYYEKEERGRGNFPDRFSARQFPNYSSELNVNALLLGDSALYLCASSSGGPARLAGGQQFFGPGTRLTVL.

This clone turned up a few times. CDR3 sequence reads: CASSEPYTGPQEPQHF. The CDR3 coding sequence is TGTGCCAGCAGTGAACCGTACACCGGGCCCCAGGAGCCCCAGCATTTT. This chain connects TRBV6-1 to TRBJ1-5, with unresolved D. Trimming cost V 2 bases and J 8 bases, with 19 bases left between them. Germline CDR1 reads MNHNS; CDR2 reads SASEGT. This CDR3 has 16 residues.

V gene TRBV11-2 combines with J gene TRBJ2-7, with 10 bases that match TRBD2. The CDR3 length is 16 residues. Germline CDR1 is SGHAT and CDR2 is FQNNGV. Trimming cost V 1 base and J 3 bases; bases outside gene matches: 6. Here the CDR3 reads CASSLVRTSGFYEQYF. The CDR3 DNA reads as TGTGCCAGCAGCTTAGTCCGGACTAGCGGCTTCTACGAGCAGTACTTC.

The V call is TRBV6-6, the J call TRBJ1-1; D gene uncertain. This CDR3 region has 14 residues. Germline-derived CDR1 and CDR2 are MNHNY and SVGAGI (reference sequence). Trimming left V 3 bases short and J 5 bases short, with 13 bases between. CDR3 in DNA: TGTGCCAGCAGTTATGGCAGGCCTGCGACTGAAGCTTTCTTT. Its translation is CASSYGRPATEAFF.

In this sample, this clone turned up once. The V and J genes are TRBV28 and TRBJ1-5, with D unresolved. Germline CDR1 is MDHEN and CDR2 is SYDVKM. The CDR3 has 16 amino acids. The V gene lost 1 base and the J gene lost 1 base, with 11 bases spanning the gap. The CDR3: CASSLYLRSSNQPQHF. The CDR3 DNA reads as TGTGCCAGCAGTTTATATCTAAGGTCGAGCAATCAGCCCCAGCATTTT.

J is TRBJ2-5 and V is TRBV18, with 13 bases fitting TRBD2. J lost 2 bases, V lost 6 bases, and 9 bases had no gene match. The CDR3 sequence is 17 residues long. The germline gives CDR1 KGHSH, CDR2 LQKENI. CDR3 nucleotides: TGTGCCAGCTCGCGACTAGCGGGGGGAGCCCGTCAAGAGACCCAGTACTTC. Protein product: CASSRLAGGARQETQYF.

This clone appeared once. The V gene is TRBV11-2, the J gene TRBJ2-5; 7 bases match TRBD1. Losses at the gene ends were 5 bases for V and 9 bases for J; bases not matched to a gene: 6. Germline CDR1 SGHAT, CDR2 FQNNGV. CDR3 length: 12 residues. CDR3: CASSVDRAPQYF. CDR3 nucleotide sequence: TGTGCCAGCAGCGTCGACAGGGCACCCCAGTACTTC.

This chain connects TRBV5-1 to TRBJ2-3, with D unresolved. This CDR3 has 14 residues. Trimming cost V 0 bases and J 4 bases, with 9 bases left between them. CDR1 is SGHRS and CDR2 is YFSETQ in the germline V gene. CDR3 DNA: TGCGCCAGCAGCTTGGAATCTACATCAGATACGCAGTATTTT. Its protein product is CASSLESTSDTQYF.

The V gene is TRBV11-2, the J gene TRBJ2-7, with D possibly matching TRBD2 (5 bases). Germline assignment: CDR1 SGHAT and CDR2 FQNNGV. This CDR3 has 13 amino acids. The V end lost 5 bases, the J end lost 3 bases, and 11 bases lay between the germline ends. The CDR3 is CASSGGADYEQYF. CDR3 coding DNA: TGTGCCAGCAGCGGAGGCGCAGACTACGAGCAGTACTTC. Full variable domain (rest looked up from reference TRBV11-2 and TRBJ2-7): EAGVAQSPRYKIIEKRQSVAFWCNPISGHATLYWYQQILGQGPKLLIQFQNNGVVDDSQLPKDRFSAERLKGVDSTLKIQPAKLEDSAVYLCASSGGADYEQYFGPGTRLTVT.